The rows below give T cell receptor beta chains drawn from one sample of a study of blood T cell repertoires in COVID-19. The protocol was immunoSEQ multiplex PCR, while the TCRdb copy is restricted to in-frame clones and leaves out a portion. The sample includes some 120,000 clones, around 87% of them seen just once. The sequencing input was peripheral blood. The origin of the receptors is a woman between 55 and 75 years old with acute or convalescent COVID-19. Both conserved end residues are part of each CDR3.

j_call: TRBJ2-1; v_call: TRBV7-3; cdr3_aa: CASSPPGLAVNEQFF
j_call: TRBJ1-1; v_call: TRBV28; cdr3_aa: CASSLTRTEAFF
j_call: TRBJ2-1; v_call: TRBV27; cdr3_aa: CASSPGTGYNGGDSYNEQFF
j_call: TRBJ2-1; v_call: TRBV5-8; cdr3_aa: CASTSDPRRYNEQFF
j_call: TRBJ1-2; v_call: TRBV28; cdr3_aa: CASSVTPGQGALGYGYTF
j_call: TRBJ1-5; v_call: TRBV5-6; cdr3_aa: CASSFRDRGPYQPQHF
j_call: TRBJ1-3; v_call: TRBV19; cdr3_aa: CASSIQGTVAGNTIYF
j_call: TRBJ2-7; v_call: TRBV12-3/TRBV12-4; cdr3_aa: CASSSTSVYEQYF
j_call: TRBJ2-1; v_call: TRBV6-1; cdr3_aa: CASSEGTGAYNEQFF
j_call: TRBJ1-2; v_call: TRBV18; cdr3_aa: CASSPTADFIGDNYGYTF
j_call: TRBJ2-1; v_call: TRBV7-3; cdr3_aa: CASSFNGRYNEQFF
j_call: TRBJ2-1; v_call: TRBV9; cdr3_aa: CASSLLAFDEQFF
j_call: TRBJ2-7; v_call: TRBV14; cdr3_aa: CASSHGTVSYF
j_call: TRBJ2-2; v_call: TRBV7-8; cdr3_aa: CASSRGTGNTGELFF
j_call: TRBJ1-1; v_call: TRBV11-2; cdr3_aa: CASSFHSNMNTEAFF
j_call: TRBJ1-1; v_call: TRBV10-3; cdr3_aa: CAIAGGATEAFF
j_call: TRBJ1-6; v_call: TRBV7-6; cdr3_aa: CASSPGFDSPLHF
j_call: TRBJ1-2; v_call: TRBV9; cdr3_aa: CASSVADTVYGYTF
j_call: TRBJ2-1; v_call: TRBV14; cdr3_aa: CASSQVRGLAGLSSYNEQFF
j_call: TRBJ1-2; v_call: TRBV6-4; cdr3_aa: CASSDSVGTGKDGYTF
j_call: TRBJ1-2; v_call: TRBV6-5; cdr3_aa: CASSSVPGQDNYGYTF
j_call: TRBJ1-5; v_call: TRBV6-5; cdr3_aa: CASSSQGGQPQHF
j_call: TRBJ1-6; v_call: TRBV28; cdr3_aa: CASSFVSGVSPLHF
j_call: TRBJ1-5; v_call: TRBV18; cdr3_aa: CASSPTGGDRGHQPQHF
j_call: TRBJ1-2; v_call: TRBV3-1/TRBV3-2; cdr3_aa: CASSHQPGQYGYTF
j_call: TRBJ2-3; v_call: TRBV19; cdr3_aa: CATSPGGTPSEQYF
j_call: TRBJ2-1; v_call: TRBV24-1; cdr3_aa: CATSDPGLAIPSYNEQFF
j_call: TRBJ1-4; v_call: TRBV19; cdr3_aa: CASSISGQGNEKLFF
j_call: TRBJ1-4; v_call: TRBV30; cdr3_aa: CAWSVEREKLFF
j_call: TRBJ1-3; v_call: TRBV19; cdr3_aa: CASGTGAPGNTIYF
j_call: TRBJ2-7; v_call: TRBV6-1; cdr3_aa: CASSENSPYEQYF
j_call: TRBJ1-3; v_call: TRBV19; cdr3_aa: CASSPTPGSGNTIYF
j_call: TRBJ2-1; v_call: TRBV18; cdr3_aa: CASSPASSRNNEQFF
j_call: TRBJ1-1; v_call: TRBV5-1; cdr3_aa: CASRAGPRRDTEAFF
j_call: TRBJ2-1; v_call: TRBV5-1; cdr3_aa: CASSTGLAGAPNEQFF
j_call: TRBJ1-3; v_call: TRBV3-1/TRBV3-2; cdr3_aa: CASSPTGAGNTIYF
j_call: TRBJ2-3; v_call: TRBV14; cdr3_aa: CASSRRGLTDTQYF
j_call: TRBJ2-7; v_call: TRBV6-5; cdr3_aa: CASSPRSLSYEQYF
j_call: TRBJ1-1; v_call: TRBV7-9; cdr3_aa: CASSSPGGLMNTEAFF
j_call: TRBJ1-1; v_call: TRBV6-5; cdr3_aa: CASSKNGNTEAFF
j_call: TRBJ1-3; v_call: TRBV10-2; cdr3_aa: CASRQDLSGNTIYF